This T cell receptor (beta chain) came from a study of cytomegalovirus exposure and HLA in healthy donors. About the study: Among about 380 genotyped donors, around 81% fell in the Caucasian-associated ancestry cluster. Study outcomes and limitations: Researchers counted 164 TCR beta chains as cytomegalovirus-associated.

Amplification used 60 Vbeta primers and 13 Jbeta primers. Assay used: immunoSEQ multiplex PCR; TCRdb lists only in-frame clones, some missing. The profile shows about 160,000 clones, roughly 79% of them singletons. Notes on this clone: The antigen is unknown.

Material: PBMCs. This sequence was found in a man younger than 35 in good health and CMV-seropositive.

The CDR3 is CASGRTSGSYNEQFF. For the CDR3, the DNA is TGTGCCAGCGGACGCACTAGCGGGAGTTACAATGAGCAGTTCTTC. This rearrangement joins TRBV11-2 to TRBJ2-1; TRBD2 agrees at 11 bases. Germline trimming cut 8 bases from V and 4 bases from J; bases unmatched to any gene: 7. The germline V gene has CDR1 SGHAT and CDR2 FQNNGV. This CDR3 spans 15 amino acids.